The present TCR beta chain was sequenced within a study of T cells in Graves' hyperthyroidism and ophthalmopathy. This CDR3 region has 15 residues. CDR1 is KGHDR, CDR2 SFDVKD, per germline. Trimming pared 3 bases from V and 4 bases from J, leaving 11 bases between. Amplification targeted TCR beta CDR3 regions from RNA transcripts. HTBI primers were employed in a first-round RT-PCR of the TCR CDR3. TCRdb called the multiplex PCR reads again in MiXCR, with one record for every CDR3 protein. The table includes 200,000 to 250,000 distinct CDR3 sequences, around 17% detected once. Ten or more counts support this clonotype.

The rearrangement joins TRBV24-1 to TRBJ2-2; possible D gene TRBD1, 5 bases. This clonotype was obtained from a woman aged 18-29 years with Graves' ophthalmopathy. Sequencing was performed on blood. This CDR3 reads CATSDPRTLTGELFF. The CDR3 DNA reads as TGTGCCACCAGTGATCCACGGACACTCACCGGGGAGCTGTTTTTT.